This TCR beta chain stems from a study of shared clonotypes between healthy human individuals. Study as a whole: Two women and a few men aged 18 to 49 served as donors. Study observations and caveats: An effect of sequencing depth on clonotype sharing among donors was expected. Larger estimated richness was generally seen in naive subsets than in memory subsets.

Genomic DNA (from each subset) was split evenly across several immunoSEQ plates. The protocol was immunoSEQ multiplex PCR, while the TCRdb copy is restricted to in-frame clones and leaves out a portion. This sample has fewer than 700,000 clones; 85% to 95% occur once, and the top ten carry over 0.1%. Comment on this clone: The antigen remains undetermined.

Naive CD8 cells lacked CD45RO, underwent positive selection for CCR7 and left out terminally differentiated effector memory CD45RA+ cells. The CDR3 length is 16 residues. Germline values: CDR1 MNHEY, CDR2 SMNVEV (reference sequence). Unmatched junction bases numbered 5, after V lost 2 bases and J lost 0 bases. The source of this sequence is a woman under 40 in good health. J is TRBJ2-3 and V is TRBV27, with 7 bases lining up with TRBD2. Sequenced input: naive CD8+ T cells sorted from blood. The CDR3, as DNA: TGTGCCAGCAGTTTAAGGACTAGGATAAGCACAGATACGCAGTATTTT. Translated, it gives CASSLRTRISTDTQYF.